This T cell receptor (beta chain) was captured by sequencing in a study of liver allograft versus peripheral blood T cells. Study in general: Peripheral blood of the recipients supplied T cell receptor repertoires that were compared with those in transplanted livers. Broader study findings: Inside liver allografts, T cell receptor repertoires reportedly diverged from the repertoires found in peripheral blood.

Germline CDR1 SGHDT, CDR2 YYEEEE. This CDR3 is 12 amino acids long. Trimming removed 4 bases from V and 2 bases from J, with 6 bases in between. This clonotype rates as medium-sized. Antigen unknown. Each CDR3 protein is one row after TCRdb ran MiXCR on the reads. The table has about 3,500 distinct CDR3 sequences, roughly 15% seen once. This receptor was identified in a human patient who had a liver transplant. These T cells may partly come from the graft donor. The chain joins TRBV5-6 to TRBJ1-2, with no clear D. CDR3 sequence reads: CASSLENYGYTF. CDR3 nucleotides: TGTGCCAGCAGCCTCGAGAACTATGGCTACACCTTC.